Presented here are 28 T cell receptor beta chains from one specimen sequenced in a study of T cell responses to AZD1222 COVID-19 vaccine. Assay used: immunoSEQ multiplex PCR; TCRdb lists only in-frame clones, some missing. The sample yields roughly 160,000 clones, about nine tenths seen once. Sequencing used peripheral blood, obtained on day 0 of AZD1222 vaccination. Every receptor here comes from an adult in good health.

V is TRBV6-5 and J is TRBJ1-2; D not certain. CDR1 is MNHEY, CDR2 SVGAGI, per germline. The CDR3 has 12 amino acids. With 7 bases removed from V and 4 bases from J, the gap between germline ends came to 10 bases. CDR3 amino acids: CASTLAGYGYTF. CDR3 DNA sequence: TGTGCCAGCACCCTGGCAGGCTATGGCTACACCTTC.

The V call is TRBV28, the J call TRBJ1-4, with D unresolved. CDR1 and CDR2 from the germline V gene are MDHEN and SYDVKM. V dropped 6 bases and J dropped 7 bases, with 15 bases sitting between them. CDR3 size: 14 residues. The CDR3: CASSSGPFVEKLFF. CDR3 nucleotides: TGTGCCAGCAGCTCCGGACCCTTCGTTGAAAAACTGTTTTTT.

J is TRBJ2-7 and V is TRBV25-1; D gene unclear. This CDR3 has 16 residues. Trimming shortened V by 5 bases and J by 2 bases, and 19 bases separated the two germline ends. Germline CDR1 is MGHDK and CDR2 is SYGVNS. The chain's CDR3 is CASSSQRPPGPYEQYF. The CDR3 nucleotides read TGTGCCAGCAGTAGCCAACGACCCCCCGGTCCCTACGAGCAGTACTTC.

The V and J genes are TRBV7-9 and TRBJ2-7; D unresolved. Germline values: CDR1 SEHNR, CDR2 FQNEAQ (reference sequence). V lost 0 bases, J lost 3 bases, and 6 bases lay in between. CDR3 size: 13 residues. CDR3 residues: CASSLAGDYEQYF. The CDR3 DNA follows: TGTGCCAGCAGCTTAGCCGGAGACTACGAGCAGTACTTC.

The gene calls are TRBV6-4 and TRBJ2-3, with 11 bases that match TRBD2. Trimming cost V 6 bases and J 5 bases; bases outside gene matches: 10. This CDR3 comprises 16 residues. The germline V gene encodes CDR1 MRHNA and CDR2 SNTAGT. Here the CDR3 DNA reads TGTGCCAGCAGCCCCTCACCCCTAGCGGGGGGAGATACGCAGTATTTT. Its protein is CASSPSPLAGGDTQYF.

V and J are TRBV7-2 and TRBJ1-1; D perhaps matches TRBD1 (6 bases). Deletions cut 6 bases from V and 3 bases from J, with 14 bases between. The CDR3 contains 14 residues. CDR1 is SGHTA, CDR2 FQGNSA, per germline. The CDR3 here is CASSLDRVDTEAFF. CDR3 DNA: TGTGCCAGCAGTTTGGACAGAGTTGACACTGAAGCTTTCTTT. Complete variable domain (other parts from reference TRBV7-2 and TRBJ1-1): GAGVSQSPSNKVTEKGKDVELRCDPISGHTALYWYRQSLGQGLEFLIYFQGNSAPDKSGLPSDRFSAERTGGSVSTLTIQRTQQEDSAVYLCASSLDRVDTEAFFGQGTRLTVV.

This clone was found a few times. V and J are TRBV30 and TRBJ2-7; 7 bases match TRBD1. CDR1 and CDR2 from the germline V gene are GTSNPN and SVGIG (reference sequence). This CDR3 spans 15 amino acids. V lost 2 bases and J lost 3; bases outside the gene matches: 10. The CDR3 coding sequence is TGTGCCTGGAGTCCCCAGAGGGGGCCGAACTACGAGCAGTACTTC. Protein product: CAWSPQRGPNYEQYF.

J is TRBJ2-5 and V is TRBV27; no reliable D call. Germline values: CDR1 MNHEY, CDR2 SMNVEV (reference sequence). V lost 8 bases and J 4 bases, leaving 14 bases between the germline ends. The length of the CDR3 is 13 residues. The CDR3 loop reads CASGRPPRETQYF. CDR3 bases: TGTGCCAGCGGTAGACCTCCAAGAGAGACCCAGTACTTC.

The V call is TRBV4-2, the J call TRBJ1-1, with D uncertain. The CDR3 totals 14 residues. Trimming left V 0 bases short and J 1 base short, with 6 bases between. CDR1 is LGHNA, CDR2 YNFKEQ, per germline. CDR3 amino acids: CASSQEAENTEAFF. Here the CDR3 DNA reads TGTGCCAGCAGCCAAGAGGCCGAGAACACTGAAGCTTTCTTT.

In regard to this clone: The sample contains more than one DNA sequence encoding this CDR3. The chain employs TRBV19 and TRBJ1-3; D is unresolved. V lost 5 bases and J lost 0, with 11 bases in between. The length of the CDR3 is 15 residues. Germline values: CDR1 LNHDA, CDR2 SQIVND (reference sequence). CDR3 sequence: CASSLQGSSGNTIYF. The CDR3 nucleotides are TGTGCCAGTAGTCTCCAAGGCTCCTCTGGAAACACCATATATTTT.

Only one count was recorded for this clone. The chain employs TRBV10-3 and TRBJ1-3, with D maybe TRBD1 (5 bases). Trimming cost V 6 bases and J 0 bases, with 9 bases left between them. Looked up from germline, CDR1 is ENHRY and CDR2 is SYGVKD. The CDR3 loop spans 14 amino acids. CDR3: CAIRTESSGNTIYF. DNA of the CDR3: TGTGCCATCAGGACAGAGAGCTCTGGAAACACCATATATTTT.

V and J are TRBV5-1 and TRBJ1-1; no definite D call. Germline V lookup: CDR1 SGHRS, CDR2 YFSETQ. The CDR3 runs 15 residues. Between the trimmed V and J ends, which lost 3 bases and 3 bases, there was a span of 15 bases. DNA for the CDR3: TGCGCCAGCAGCTCAACCCAACAGAGGTACACTGAAGCTTTCTTT. It yields the protein CASSSTQQRYTEAFF.

This chain joins TRBV4-2 and TRBJ2-5, with TRBD2 matching 14 bases. V dropped 5 bases and J dropped 4; count of bases not matched to a gene: 3. The CDR3 extends over 15 amino acids. Germline V gives CDR1 LGHNA, CDR2 YNFKEQ. CDR3 DNA: TGTGCCAGCAGCGCAGGGACTAGCGGGGGAGAGACCCAGTACTTC. It translates to CASSAGTSGGETQYF.

The chain combines TRBV30 with TRBJ2-7; 8 bases line up with TRBD2. This CDR3 region has 16 residues. J was trimmed by 9 bases and V by 2 bases; bases with no gene match: 18. Germline CDR1 reads GTSNPN; CDR2 reads SVGIG (reference sequence). The CDR3 DNA reads as TGTGCCTGGAGTTCCCGGGGGGGGTTTGCGGCCCCTCGGCAGTACTTC. Its protein is CAWSSRGGFAAPRQYF.

The chain uses TRBV4-1 and TRBJ1-2; D unresolved. V was shortened by 0 bases and J by 8 bases, with 13 bases between the two germline ends. The germline V gene has CDR1 MGHRA and CDR2 YSYEKL. CDR3 length: 14 residues. CDR3 residues: CASSQEADAWGYTF. The CDR3 DNA reads TGCGCCAGCAGCCAAGAGGCGGATGCTTGGGGCTACACCTTC.

The CDR3 protein is CASSPPWRQGGPKPFF. CDR3 in DNA: TGTGCCAGCAGCCCTCCCTGGAGGCAGGGCGGGCCTAAGCCGTTCTTC. The V and J genes are TRBV11-2 and TRBJ2-1; the D call may be TRBD1 or TRBD2 (5 bases each). This CDR3 spans 16 amino acids. Germline V gene lookup returns CDR1 SGHAT and CDR2 FQNNGV. Trimming took 5 bases from V and 15 from J, leaving 29 bases between them.

The rearrangement joins TRBV7-6 to TRBJ1-3; TRBD1 is a possible D gene (6 bases). The germline V gene encodes CDR1 SGHVS and CDR2 FNYEAQ. The V end lost 4 bases, the J end lost 1 base, and 20 bases lay between the germline ends. This CDR3 has 18 amino acids. The CDR3 nucleotides read TGTGCCAGCAGCTCCGGGTCTGGGGGGGGCAGTTCTGGAAACACCATATATTTT. This translates into CASSSGSGGGSSGNTIYF.

The V gene is TRBV9, the J gene TRBJ1-4; 7 nucleotides agree with TRBD1. This CDR3 is 17 amino acids long. The germline CDR1 and CDR2 sequences are SGDLS and YYNGEE. The junction had 13 bases not matched to a gene; V was cut back by 0 bases and J by 8 bases. For the CDR3, the DNA is TGTGCCAGCAGCGTAGAGGTCTCGACAGGGCAAGGGGAAAAACTGTTTTTT. Translating gives CASSVEVSTGQGEKLFF.

The chain joins TRBV14 to TRBJ1-5; 10 bases fit TRBD1. The germline V gene encodes CDR1 SGHDN and CDR2 FVKESK. The CDR3 spans 20 residues. V was clipped by 8 bases and J by 0 bases; unmatched bases: 19. Written as DNA, the CDR3 is TGTGCCAGCTATAGTTTGGGACAGGGGAGCGCCGGACATAGCAATCAGCCCCAGCATTTT. Translated: CASYSLGQGSAGHSNQPQHF.

Note on this clone: This sample also contains other DNA sequences that code for the same CDR3. The V gene is TRBV6-5, the J gene TRBJ1-1; no clear D. Germline assignment: CDR1 MNHEY and CDR2 SVGAGI. V dropped 0 bases and J dropped 4 bases, with 6 bases sitting between them. The CDR3 is 13 residues long. The CDR3 region is CASSYSWGTEAFF. DNA of the CDR3: TGTGCCAGCAGTTACTCCTGGGGCACTGAAGCTTTCTTT.

The J gene is TRBJ2-3, the V gene TRBV9, with D possibly TRBD2 on 5 matching bases. The CDR3 contains 15 residues. V shed 0 bases and J shed 3 bases, with 11 bases lying between them. Germline V gives CDR1 SGDLS, CDR2 YYNGEE. CDR3 coding DNA: TGTGCCAGCAGCGTAGAGTCTAGCAGGACAGATACGCAGTATTTT. This codes for CASSVESSRTDTQYF.

J is TRBJ1-2 and V is TRBV6-5; 12 bases align to TRBD1. Germline V gene sequence: CDR1 MNHEY, CDR2 SVGAGI. The CDR3 extends over 14 amino acids. V lost 5 bases and J lost 6; bases outside the gene matches: 4. The CDR3 region is CASSPGTGGDGYTF. The CDR3 DNA reads TGTGCCAGCAGTCCCGGGACAGGGGGCGATGGCTACACCTTC.

The chain has TRBV6-6 and TRBJ1-6; D remains unclear. CDR1 and CDR2 from the germline V gene are MNHNY and SVGAGI (reference sequence). The CDR3 totals 16 residues. Trimming cost V 7 bases and J 2 bases, with 15 bases left between them. CDR3 loop: CASTRGPQTYNSPLHF. As DNA, the CDR3 is TGTGCCAGCACAAGAGGACCGCAGACCTATAATTCACCCCTCCACTTT.

The chain links TRBV7-8 to TRBJ1-2; possible D gene TRBD1, 5 bases. The CDR3 loop spans 13 amino acids. Trimming shortened V by 1 base and J by 2 bases, and 5 bases separated the two germline ends. CDR1 and CDR2 from the germline V gene are SGHVS and FQNEAQ. The DNA of the CDR3 is TGTGCCAGCAGCTTAGGGGGCAACTATGGCTACACCTTC. It encodes CASSLGGNYGYTF.

The J gene is TRBJ1-2, the V gene TRBV3-1 (or the pseudogene TRBV3-2); D gene uncertain. Germline CDR1 and CDR2: LGHDT and YNNKEL (reference sequence). The V end was cut by 4 bases, the J end by 4 bases, with 16 bases between. The CDR3 covers 15 residues. CDR3 amino acids: CASSPGVGGSYGYTF. CDR3 nucleotides: TGTGCCAGCAGCCCCGGGGTAGGCGGTAGCTATGGCTACACCTTC.

J is TRBJ2-7 and V is TRBV28; no firm D call. The germline V and J ends were trimmed by 5 bases and 2 bases, with 7 bases remaining between them. Germline CDR1 MDHEN, CDR2 SYDVKM. The CDR3 has 12 amino acids. The chain's CDR3 is CASSPRTYEQYF. The CDR3 DNA is TGTGCCAGCAGTCCACGAACCTACGAGCAGTACTTC.

The chain employs TRBV6-6 and TRBJ1-1, with D maybe TRBD1 (6 bases). Germline V gene data show CDR1 as MNHNY and CDR2 as SVGAGI (reference sequence). This CDR3 region has 13 residues. Trimming removed 7 bases at V and 6 bases at J, with 15 bases between. The CDR3 here is CASTNRDAAEAFF. The CDR3 DNA reads as TGTGCCAGCACCAACAGGGACGCCGCTGAAGCTTTCTTT.

This clone was seen just once. In DNA form, the CDR3 reads TGCAGCGTGGGTGAAGGCAATGAGCAGTTCTTC. Its translation: CSVGEGNEQFF. The V call is TRBV29-1, the J call TRBJ2-1; no definite D call. V gave up 6 bases and J gave up 6 bases, with 9 bases separating them. The CDR3 consists of 11 residues. Germline CDR1 SQVTM, CDR2 ANQGSEA.